A single sample is the source of the 18 T cell receptor beta chains below, sequenced in a study of blood T cell repertoires in COVID-19. The table came from immunoSEQ multiplex PCR; TCRdb's copy has only in-frame clones and leaves some out. The sample consists of almost 200,000 clones, roughly 90% of them appearing once. The sample was peripheral blood. The receptors shown here come from a woman in her seventies with acute or convalescent COVID-19.

This chain connects TRBV3-1 (or the pseudogene TRBV3-2) to TRBJ1-4; 7 bases line up with TRBD1. The CDR3 is made up of 13 amino acids. After removal of 5 bases from V and 8 bases from J, the junction contained 5 bases not matched to a gene. CDR1 and CDR2 (germline): LGHDT, YNNKEL (reference sequence). The DNA of the CDR3 is TGTGCCAGCAGCTTTGGGACAGCAGAAAAACTGTTTTTT. Its translation is CASSFGTAEKLFF.

The genes are TRBV5-1 and TRBJ2-1; 7 positions match TRBD1. Germline assignment: CDR1 SGHRS and CDR2 YFSETQ. This CDR3 is built from 13 residues. V was pared by 1 base and J by 6 bases, with 1 base of the junction left unmatched. The CDR3 region has the DNA TGCGCCAGCAGCTTGACAGGGGTCAATGAGCAGTTCTTC. Translation: CASSLTGVNEQFF.

J is TRBJ2-2 and V is TRBV7-9; no definite D call. The CDR3 loop spans 14 amino acids. Trimming stripped 5 bases from V and 1 base from J, with 8 bases between. Germline assignment: CDR1 SEHNR and CDR2 FQNEAQ (reference sequence). The DNA for the CDR3 is TGTGCCAGCAGCCGCGTCGGGAACACCGGGGAGCTGTTTTTT. It specifies CASSRVGNTGELFF.

Only a few counts were recorded for this clone. In the same sample, other DNA sequences code for this CDR3. DNA of the CDR3: TGTGCCAGCAGCTTGGACAGAGCCTACGAGCAGTACTTC. It translates to CASSLDRAYEQYF. J is TRBJ2-7 and V is TRBV5-4, with D unresolved. The CDR3 has 13 amino acids. Trimming took off 0 bases at V and 2 bases at J, with 6 bases between the two ends. The germline CDR1 and CDR2 sequences are SGHNT and YYREEE (reference sequence).

V gene TRBV27 combines with J gene TRBJ2-1, with 9 bases aligning to TRBD2. The V and J ends lost 5 bases and 2 bases, in that order; junction bases with no gene match: 4. Germline V gene sequence: CDR1 MNHEY, CDR2 SMNVEV (reference sequence). The CDR3 totals 15 residues. CDR3 amino acids: CASSPSGNAYNEQFF. The CDR3 DNA follows: TGTGCCAGCAGTCCTAGCGGGAACGCCTACAATGAGCAGTTCTTC.

The chain is built from TRBV7-9 and TRBJ2-3; D is ambiguous. Per germline, CDR1 SEHNR and CDR2 FQNEAQ (reference sequence). The CDR3 has 16 residues. The V end lost 7 bases, the J end lost 0 bases, and 17 bases lay between the germline ends. CDR3 sequence reads: CASTPPEAPSTDTQYF. For the CDR3, the DNA is TGTGCCAGCACCCCCCCCGAAGCCCCAAGCACAGATACGCAGTATTTT.

The chain employs TRBV11-2 and TRBJ2-2; 7 nucleotides match TRBD2. The trim removed 5 bases at V and 4 bases at J, leaving 19 bases unmatched. CDR3 size: 19 residues. CDR1 is SGHAT and CDR2 is FQNNGV in the germline V gene. CDR3 loop: CASSRTLGRGSHRTGELFF. The CDR3 DNA reads TGTGCCAGCAGCCGAACACTAGGGAGGGGATCTCACCGCACCGGGGAGCTGTTTTTT.

This clone has only one observation. The chain combines TRBV7-2 with TRBJ1-1; D might be TRBD1 (5 bases). Trimming left V 5 bases short and J 8 bases short, with 12 bases between. Germline CDR1 SGHTA, CDR2 FQGNSA. The CDR3 spans 12 residues. The CDR3 bases are TGTGCCAGCAGCCTTCACAGGACGGAAGCTTTCTTT. Protein product: CASSLHRTEAFF.

This chain connects TRBV28 to TRBJ2-2; the match to TRBD2 covers 12 bases. Germline loops: CDR1 MDHEN, CDR2 SYDVKM. The CDR3 is 15 amino acids. Germline trimming cut 4 bases from V and 4 bases from J; bases unmatched to any gene: 1. The CDR3 sequence: CASSSSGRATGELFF. CDR3 bases: TGTGCCAGCAGTTCTAGCGGGAGGGCCACCGGGGAGCTGTTTTTT.

This clone was seen just once. This chain links TRBV6-6 with TRBJ2-7; 8 positions match TRBD1. With 7 bases clipped from V and 6 bases from J, the junction kept 11 bases outside the gene matches. The germline gives CDR1 MNHNY, CDR2 SVGAGI (reference sequence). The CDR3 contains 14 residues. The CDR3 DNA is TGTGCCAGCAACTTGCAGGGGGCAACGGGCGAGCAGTACTTC. Protein sequence: CASNLQGATGEQYF.

The rearrangement joins TRBV5-1 to TRBJ1-1; the D gene is possibly TRBD1 (6 bases). This CDR3 comprises 15 residues. Between the trimmed V and J ends, which lost 1 base and 1 base, there was a span of 11 bases. Per germline, CDR1 SGHRS and CDR2 YFSETQ. The CDR3: CASSLTAGANTEAFF. CDR3 coding DNA: TGCGCCAGCAGCTTGACGGCAGGGGCGAACACTGAAGCTTTCTTT. Filled out from reference TRBV5-1 and TRBJ1-1, the complete variable domain reads KAGVTQTPRYLIKTRGQQVTLSCSPISGHRSVSWYQQTPGQGLQFLFEYFSETQRNKGNFPGRFSGRQFSNSRSEMNVSTLELGDSALYLCASSLTAGANTEAFFGQGTRLTVV.

This chain links TRBV7-9 with TRBJ2-5, with 8 nucleotides matching TRBD1. There are 14 residues in the CDR3. CDR1 and CDR2 from the germline V gene are SEHNR and FQNEAQ (reference sequence). V shed 5 bases, J shed 1 base, and the junction held 3 bases outside the gene matches. The DNA for the CDR3 is TGTGCCAGCAGCCCGGGACAGGCCCAAGAGACCCAGTACTTC. It codes for CASSPGQAQETQYF.

This clone was seen only once. The V gene is TRBV5-5, the J gene TRBJ2-1; 11 positions agree with TRBD1. Germline-derived CDR1 and CDR2 are SGHKS and YYEKEE (reference sequence). The V segment lost 4 bases and the J segment 7 bases; nucleotides outside the gene matches: 4. The CDR3 totals 14 residues. CDR3: CASSPDRGRNEQFF. The DNA for the CDR3 is TGTGCCAGCAGCCCGGACAGGGGGCGTAATGAGCAGTTCTTC.

The chain has TRBV2 and TRBJ1-2, with TRBD1 matching 7 bases. V shed 4 bases and J 0 bases; nucleotides not matched to a gene: 5. There are 15 residues in the CDR3. Germline lookup yields CDR1 SNHLY and CDR2 FYNNEI. In DNA form, the CDR3 reads TGTGCCAGCAGTGTTCAGGGGGGCGCTAACTATGGCTACACCTTC. Protein product: CASSVQGGANYGYTF. The full variable domain, its missing parts supplied by reference TRBV2 and TRBJ1-2, is EPEVTQTPSHQVTQMGQEVILRCVPISNHLYFYWYRQILGQKVEFLVSFYNNEISEKSEIFDDQFSVERPDGSNFTLKIRSTKLEDSAMYFCASSVQGGANYGYTFGSGTRLTVV.

This clone was picked up a small number of times. This rearrangement joins TRBV5-6 to TRBJ1-2, with 10 positions matching TRBD1. Trimming cost V 5 bases and J 2 bases; bases outside gene matches: 3. Germline V gene lookup returns CDR1 SGHDT and CDR2 YYEEEE. The CDR3 loop spans 14 amino acids. DNA of the CDR3: TGTGCCAGCAGAGGGACAGGGGTGAACTATGGCTACACCTTC. Its translation is CASRGTGVNYGYTF.

The J gene is TRBJ2-7, the V gene TRBV28; 9 nucleotides align to TRBD1. Germline assignment: CDR1 MDHEN and CDR2 SYDVKM. The V and J ends lost 6 bases and 2 bases, in that order; junction bases with no gene match: 2. The CDR3 covers 13 residues. The CDR3 sequence: CASRTGGTYEQYF. As DNA, the CDR3 is TGTGCCAGCAGGACAGGGGGTACCTACGAGCAGTACTTC.

The rearrangement joins TRBV6-5 to TRBJ1-5; D is possibly TRBD1 (5 bases). The germline V gene encodes CDR1 MNHEY and CDR2 SVGAGI. The ends were cut back, 3 bases at V and 7 bases at J, with 13 bases in the middle. CDR3 length equals 14 residues. In nucleotides, the CDR3 is TGTGCCAGCAGTTATTCGCAGGGAGGGCAGCCCCAGCATTTT. It specifies CASSYSQGGQPQHF.

V is TRBV4-1 and J is TRBJ1-4; 9 positions match TRBD1. This CDR3 has 15 amino acids. With 1 base clipped from V and 5 bases from J, the junction kept 2 bases outside the gene matches. From germline, CDR1 is MGHRA and CDR2 YSYEKL. The DNA for the CDR3 is TGCGCCAGCAGCCAAGTAGGACAGGGGAATGAAAAACTGTTTTTT. This codes for CASSQVGQGNEKLFF.